This TCR beta chain was sequenced in a study of CD8+CD57+ T cells in acquired aplastic anemia. Study summary: DNA recovered from sorted CD4+ and CD8+ cells had a mean of 3.2 ug. Study-wide points: Between patients and controls, around 31 CD8+ CDR3 sequences were found in common.

As to this clonotype: The antigen is unknown.

Patients chosen for sequencing had shown CD8+CD57+ cell expansion by flow cytometry. Among the patients, all had severe acquired aplastic anemia. Therapy had not been given to patients before blood sampling. Germline V gene lookup returns CDR1 WSHSY and CDR2 SAAADI. CDR3 length: 16 amino acids. Trimming removed 0 bases from V and 4 bases from J; junction bases left unmatched: 7. TCR beta VDJ and CDR3 profiles were obtained from a genomic DNA template. TCRdb reprocessed the reads via MiXCR and lists one record per CDR3 protein. The sample gives around 200,000 distinct CDR3 sequences, roughly 60% of which show up once; around 58% is in the top ten.

The TCR originated in a human donor with aplastic anemia. The V call is TRBV10-2, the J call TRBJ2-7; 9 bases are a match to TRBD2. The sequencing input was sorted CD4+, CD8+, or CD8+CD57+ T cells (not recorded which) from PBMCs. The CDR3 DNA follows: TGCGCCAGCAGTGAGTCGGCGGGACTAGCTGGGTACGAGCAGTACTTC. Amino acid sequence: CASSESAGLAGYEQYF.